This TCR beta chain was retrieved from a study of Ad26.COV2.S vaccination and SARS-CoV-2 variants. Looking at the study overall: Intramuscularly, Ad26.COV2.S was given either once or twice, 56 days apart. Study results and limitations: It is possible that the TCR breadth and depth analyses underestimated the total T cell responses.

Generated by immunoSEQ multiplex PCR, the TCRdb table keeps only in-frame clones and is missing some. The sample has 350,000 to 500,000 clones, less than 95% seen once. The germline V and J ends were trimmed by 0 bases and 0 bases, with 7 bases remaining between them. The germline gives CDR1 SGHRS, CDR2 YFSETQ. The CDR3 sequence is 15 residues long. Treatment in this sample: 15 to 20 received Ad26.COV2.S at low or high dose, single or two shots; about five received placebo; per-sample allocation not given. Vaccine and placebo recipients were sampled on day 63 after the first injection. Details on this clone: What it binds is unknown.

This rearrangement joins TRBV5-1 to TRBJ1-3; D unclear. Material: peripheral blood, obtained in a trial of Ad26.COV2.S vaccine versus placebo. The TCR comes from a person between 18 and 60 years old who received the Ad26.COV2.S COVID-19 vaccine or a placebo. CDR3 loop: CASSLDGRSGNTIYF. CDR3 DNA: TGCGCCAGCAGCTTGGATGGACGCTCTGGAAACACCATATATTTT.